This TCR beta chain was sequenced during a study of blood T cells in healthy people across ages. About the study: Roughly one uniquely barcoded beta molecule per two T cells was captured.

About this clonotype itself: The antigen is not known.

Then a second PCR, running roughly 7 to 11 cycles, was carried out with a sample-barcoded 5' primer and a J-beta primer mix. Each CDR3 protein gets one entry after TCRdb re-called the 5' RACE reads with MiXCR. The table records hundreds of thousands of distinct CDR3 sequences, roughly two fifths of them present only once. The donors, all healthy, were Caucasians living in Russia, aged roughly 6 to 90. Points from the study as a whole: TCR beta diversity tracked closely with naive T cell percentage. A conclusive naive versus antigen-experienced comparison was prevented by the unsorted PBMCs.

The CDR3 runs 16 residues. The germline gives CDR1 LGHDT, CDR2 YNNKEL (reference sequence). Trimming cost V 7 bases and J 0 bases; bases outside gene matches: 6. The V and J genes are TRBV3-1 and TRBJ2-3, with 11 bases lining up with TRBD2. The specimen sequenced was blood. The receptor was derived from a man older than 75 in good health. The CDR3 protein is CASTRRLAGSTDTQYF. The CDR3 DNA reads TGTGCCAGCACCAGGAGACTAGCGGGAAGCACAGATACGCAGTATTTT.